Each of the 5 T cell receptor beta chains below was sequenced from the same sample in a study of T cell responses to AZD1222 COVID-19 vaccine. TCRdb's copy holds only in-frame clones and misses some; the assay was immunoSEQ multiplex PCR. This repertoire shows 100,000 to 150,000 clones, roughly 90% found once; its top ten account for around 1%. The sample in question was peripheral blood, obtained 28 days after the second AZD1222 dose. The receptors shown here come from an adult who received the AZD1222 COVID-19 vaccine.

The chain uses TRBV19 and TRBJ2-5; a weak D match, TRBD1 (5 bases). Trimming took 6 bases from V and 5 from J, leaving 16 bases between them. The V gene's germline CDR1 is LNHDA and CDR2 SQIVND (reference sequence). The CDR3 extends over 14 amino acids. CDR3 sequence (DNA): TGTGCCAGTAGCCCGCGGACATTTACGGAGACCCAGTACTTC. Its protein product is CASSPRTFTETQYF.

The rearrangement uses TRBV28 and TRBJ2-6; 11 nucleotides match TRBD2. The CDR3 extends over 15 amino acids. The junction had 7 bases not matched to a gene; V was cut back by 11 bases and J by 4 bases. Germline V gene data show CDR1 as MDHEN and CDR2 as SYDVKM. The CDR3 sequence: CAGSGRAWGANVLTF. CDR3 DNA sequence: TGTGCCGGTAGCGGGAGGGCATGGGGGGCCAACGTCCTGACTTTC.

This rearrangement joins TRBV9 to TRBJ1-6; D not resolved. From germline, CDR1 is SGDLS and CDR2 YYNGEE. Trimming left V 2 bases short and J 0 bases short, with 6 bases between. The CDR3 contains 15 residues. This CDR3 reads CASSVDVSYNSPLHF. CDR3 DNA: TGTGCCAGCAGCGTTGATGTCTCCTATAATTCACCCCTCCACTTT.

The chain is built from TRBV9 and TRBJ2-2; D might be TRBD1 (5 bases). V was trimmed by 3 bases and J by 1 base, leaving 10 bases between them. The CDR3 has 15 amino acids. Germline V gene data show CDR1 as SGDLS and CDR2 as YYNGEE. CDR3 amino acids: CASSASGQNTGELFF. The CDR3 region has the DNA TGTGCCAGCAGCGCATCAGGACAGAACACCGGGGAGCTGTTTTTT.

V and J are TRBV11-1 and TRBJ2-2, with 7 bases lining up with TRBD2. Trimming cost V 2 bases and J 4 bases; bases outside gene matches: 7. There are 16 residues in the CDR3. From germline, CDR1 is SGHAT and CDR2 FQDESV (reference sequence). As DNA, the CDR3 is TGTGCCAGCAGCTTAACGGCGGGAGTTCGCACCGGGGAGCTGTTTTTT. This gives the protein CASSLTAGVRTGELFF.